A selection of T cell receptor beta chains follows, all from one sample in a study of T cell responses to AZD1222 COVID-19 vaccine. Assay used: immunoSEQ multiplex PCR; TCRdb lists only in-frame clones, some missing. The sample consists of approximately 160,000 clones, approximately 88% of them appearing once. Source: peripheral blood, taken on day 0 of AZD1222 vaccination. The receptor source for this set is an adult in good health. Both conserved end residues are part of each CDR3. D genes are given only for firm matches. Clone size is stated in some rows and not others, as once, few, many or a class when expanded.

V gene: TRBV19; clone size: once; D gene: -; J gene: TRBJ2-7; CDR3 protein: CASSISAGQGDYEQYF; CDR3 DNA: TGTGCCAGTAGTATCTCTGCGGGACAAGGGGACTACGAGCAGTACTTC
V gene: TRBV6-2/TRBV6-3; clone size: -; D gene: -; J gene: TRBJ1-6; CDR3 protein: CASSYQDPGSSYNSPLHF; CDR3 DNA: TGTGCCAGCAGTTACCAAGATCCAGGGAGCTCCTATAATTCACCCCTCCACTTT
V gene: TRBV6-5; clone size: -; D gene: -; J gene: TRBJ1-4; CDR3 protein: CASSLTRLPEKLFF; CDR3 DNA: TGTGCCAGCAGTCTGACAAGGCTCCCCGAAAAACTGTTTTTT
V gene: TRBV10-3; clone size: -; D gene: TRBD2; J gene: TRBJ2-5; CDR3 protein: CAISEPSGKQETQYF; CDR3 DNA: TGTGCCATCAGTGAGCCTAGCGGGAAACAAGAGACCCAGTACTTC
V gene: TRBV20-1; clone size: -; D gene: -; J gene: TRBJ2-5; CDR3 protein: CSASDRGTQYF; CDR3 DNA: TGCAGTGCTAGCGATCGGGGGACCCAGTACTTC
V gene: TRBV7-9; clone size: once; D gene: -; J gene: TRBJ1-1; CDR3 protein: CASSEGFNTEAFF; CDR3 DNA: TGTGCCAGCAGCGAGGGTTTCAACACTGAAGCTTTCTTT
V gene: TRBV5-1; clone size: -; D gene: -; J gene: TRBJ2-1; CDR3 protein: CASSPSFSYNEQFF; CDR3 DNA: TGCGCCAGCAGCCCGAGTTTCTCCTACAATGAGCAGTTCTTC
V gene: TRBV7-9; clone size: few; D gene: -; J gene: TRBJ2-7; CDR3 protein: CASSLSWNEQYF; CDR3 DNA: TGTGCCAGCAGCTTGTCGTGGAACGAGCAGTACTTC
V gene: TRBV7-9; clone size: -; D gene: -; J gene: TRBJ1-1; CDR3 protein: CASSPISEAFF; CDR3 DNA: TGTGCCAGCAGCCCTATATCTGAAGCTTTCTTT
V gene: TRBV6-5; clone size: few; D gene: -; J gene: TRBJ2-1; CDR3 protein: CASSTLGSSYNEQFF; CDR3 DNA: TGTGCCAGCAGTACCCTAGGTAGCTCCTACAATGAGCAGTTCTTC
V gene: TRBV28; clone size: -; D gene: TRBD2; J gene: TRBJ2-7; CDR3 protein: CASSWDERISGSAGYEQYF; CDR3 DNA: TGTGCCAGCAGTTGGGACGAGCGGATTAGCGGGAGTGCGGGCTACGAGCAGTACTTC
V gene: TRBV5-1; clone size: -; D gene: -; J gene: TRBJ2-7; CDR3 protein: CASSGGARGRDEQYF; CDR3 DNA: TGCGCCAGCAGTGGAGGGGCCAGGGGAAGAGACGAGCAGTACTTC
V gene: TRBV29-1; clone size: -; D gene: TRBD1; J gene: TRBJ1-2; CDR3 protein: CSVEGQVHGYTF; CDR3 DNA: TGCAGCGTTGAGGGACAGGTTCATGGCTACACCTTC
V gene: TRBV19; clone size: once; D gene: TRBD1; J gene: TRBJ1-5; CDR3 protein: CASSRQGQQPQHF; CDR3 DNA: TGTGCCAGTAGCAGACAGGGGCAACAGCCCCAGCATTTT